This TCR beta chain was recovered during a study of Graves' ophthalmopathy and Graves' hyperthyroidism. RNA transcripts served as template for amplifying TCR beta CDR3 sequences. The first-round RT-PCR employed HTBI primers together with the Qiagen OneStep RT-PCR kit. A multiplex PCR was then performed as the second round. TCRdb itself ran the multiplex PCR reads through MiXCR, one entry per CDR3 protein. The sample comprises tens of thousands of distinct CDR3 sequences, 45% to 60% of which are singletons, and 6% to 8% rests with the top ten. Per germline, CDR1 SGHTA and CDR2 FQGNSA. The CDR3 spans 12 residues.

The V gene is TRBV7-2, the J gene TRBJ2-7; D not certain. This receptor was identified in an adult woman with stable Graves' hyperthyroidism. The sample was peripheral blood. DNA of the CDR3: TGTGCTAGAGATACCGGCAGCTACGAGCAGTACTTC. This gives the protein CARDTGSYEQYF.